The clone carrying this TCR beta chain showed up just once. Different DNA sequences within this sample yield the same CDR3. This table comes from immunoSEQ multiplex PCR, and its TCRdb copy is limited to in-frame clones, with some not included. Counted here are around 200,000 clones, around 80% occurring once; the ten biggest clones make up 6.5% to 9%. The data belong to a study of blood T cell repertoires in COVID-19. Study in general: Donors in the United States, Italy and Spain gave samples during acute or convalescent COVID-19.

Participants were aged about 18 to 95 years, lived in under 30 US areas, and enrolled virtually. Participants reported their clinical history, and cohort assignment relied on those reports. CDR1 KGHDR and CDR2 SFDVKD come from the germline V gene. V was clipped by 3 bases and J by 7 bases, with 9 bases between them. CDR3 size: 13 residues. This sequence originates from a woman between 35 and 50 years old with acute COVID-19. Specimen: PBMCs or T cells enriched from blood (not recorded which). V is TRBV24-1 and J is TRBJ1-5, with D unresolved. CDR3 protein: CATSDRSSQPQHF. For the CDR3, the DNA is TGTGCCACCAGTGATCGAAGTAGCCAGCCCCAGCATTTT.